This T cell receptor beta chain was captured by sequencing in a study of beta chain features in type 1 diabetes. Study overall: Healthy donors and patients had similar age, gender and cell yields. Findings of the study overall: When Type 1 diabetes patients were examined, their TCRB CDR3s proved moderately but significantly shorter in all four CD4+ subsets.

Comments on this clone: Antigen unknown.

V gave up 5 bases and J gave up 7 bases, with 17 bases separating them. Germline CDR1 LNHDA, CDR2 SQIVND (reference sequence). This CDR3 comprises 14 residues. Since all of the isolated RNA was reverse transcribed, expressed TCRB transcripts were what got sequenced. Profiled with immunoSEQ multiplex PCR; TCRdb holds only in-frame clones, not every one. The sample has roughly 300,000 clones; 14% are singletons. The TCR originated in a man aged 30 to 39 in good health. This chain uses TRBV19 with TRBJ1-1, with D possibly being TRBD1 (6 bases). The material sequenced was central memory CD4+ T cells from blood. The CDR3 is CASSHNTGNGEAFF. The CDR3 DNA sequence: TGTGCCAGTAGTCATAATACAGGGAACGGTGAAGCTTTCTTT.